This TCR beta chain is drawn from a study of blood T cell repertoires in COVID-19 (dated by TCRdb to about 2020). A note on the overall study: Samples covering the acute and convalescent phases of COVID-19 were provided by collaborators in the United States, Italy and Spain. Sample metadata almost always included a de-identified subject ID, COVID-19 status, age in years and sex. Deeply sampled blood TCRbeta repertoires from subjects exposed to, actively infected with, or recovered from COVID-19 were included in the dataset. The material from the prospective study consisted of cDNA or gDNA derived from T cells, B-cell-depleted T cells, or PBMCs. HLA class I and class II types, where available, came from metadata supplied by the sample provider rather than from assay-based typing. The repertoires were released in a freely available public database meant as a resource for research on the immune response to SARS-CoV-2. The samples were drawn from two sources: the first 160 participants of the ongoing ImmuneRACE study, and approximately 1,300 subjects contributed by 6 global collaborators.

General study outcomes and caveats: The amount of clinical and demographic metadata varied by source and participant and was provided uncurated.

Whole blood was collected in K2EDTA tubes by collaborating institutions according to the institutions' own protocols. For TCRbeta analysis, collaborator samples were shipped as frozen whole blood, as isolated PBMCs, or as DNA extracted from either sample type. The immunoSEQ Assay, a bias-controlled multiplex PCR, was used to amplify TCRbeta CDR3 regions from genomic DNA. The published analysis was carried out like this. Within the assay, amplification of reference gene primers was used to estimate how many nucleated cells each sample contained. Sequence reads were collapsed and filtered to measure the absolute abundance of every unique TCRbeta CDR3 rearrangement. For each sample, productive Simpson clonality was calculated by taking the square root of Simpson's diversity index across productive rearrangements. TCRdb carries this immuneACCESS record with in-frame sequences only. Its versions omit some clonotypes, under half of them owing to an unresolved V gene in the studies checked, with the rest unexplained. The DNA was the basis for D and trimming; V, J and clone size are from that table. The sample yields some 100,000 clones; approximately 86% were counted once. The ten top clones hold about a tenth of the sample.

Only one count was recorded for this clone. No cognate antigen has been identified for it. Per-nucleotide qualities are absent, and no much larger clonotype sits a single base away. Sequencing was carried out using peripheral blood. The source of this sequence is a man over 45 with acute or convalescent COVID-19.

CDR3 protein: CASTPGATNEKLFF. The DNA sequence is given as TGTGCCAGTACCCCAGGGGCAACTAATGAAAAACTGTTTTTT. The receptor chain draws on TRBV19 and TRBJ1-4; a tentative D call is TRBD1 (6 bases match). The CDR3 contains 14 residues, cysteine and phenylalanine counted. The sequence is cut down to CDR3 DNA, 42 bases in frame from base 1. The germline V gene (reference sequence) yields LNHDA for CDR1 and SQIVND for CDR2. The junction carries 9 bases between V and J, which are trimmed by 7 bases and 0 bases respectively.